Each of the 26 T cell receptor beta chains below was sequenced from the same sample in a study of cytotoxic CD8 clonotypes in ibrutinib-treated CLL. Assay used: immunoSEQ multiplex PCR; TCRdb lists only in-frame clones, some missing. This table has about 250,000 clones, 70% appearing once. Sample: PBMCs, taken after 24 months of ibrutinib treatment. The origin of the receptors is a human donor with chronic lymphocytic leukemia.

V and J are TRBV27 and TRBJ2-1, with TRBD2 matching over 12 bases. This CDR3 region has 15 residues. V shed 4 bases, J shed 6 bases, and the junction held 4 bases outside the gene matches. Germline loops: CDR1 MNHEY, CDR2 SMNVEV (reference sequence). CDR3 nucleotide sequence: TGTGCCAGCAGTTGGACTAGCGGGGTGTTCAATGAGCAGTTCTTC. Amino acid sequence: CASSWTSGVFNEQFF.

V and J are TRBV5-8 and TRBJ2-5; 7 bases align to TRBD1. Per the germline V gene, CDR1 is SGHTS and CDR2 is YDEGEE. V lost 3 bases, J lost 2 bases, and 10 bases stayed unmatched. The CDR3 is 16 residues long. CDR3 nucleotides: TGTGCCAGCAGCTCACCACGGGACAGCCGACAAGAGACCCAGTACTTC. It codes for CASSSPRDSRQETQYF. Full variable domain (rest looked up from reference TRBV5-8 and TRBJ2-5): EAGVTQSPTHLIKTRGQQATLRCSPISGHTSVYWYQQALGLGLQFLLWYDEGEERNRGNFPPRFSGRQFPNYSSELNVNALELEDSALYLCASSSPRDSRQETQYFGPGTRLLVL.

The J gene is TRBJ2-5, the V gene TRBV10-1, with TRBD1 as a possible D gene (6 bases). V was shortened by 0 bases and J by 3 bases, with 8 bases between the two germline ends. CDR1 is WNHNN, CDR2 SYGVQD, per germline (reference sequence). This CDR3 is built from 14 residues. CDR3 region: CASSESPGEETQYF. In DNA form, the CDR3 reads TGCGCCAGCAGTGAGTCCCCAGGGGAAGAGACCCAGTACTTC.

The CDR3 DNA sequence: TGTGCCAGCAGTTACGCTAGTTTTGGTACGCAGTATTTT. This encodes CASSYASFGTQYF. The chain joins TRBV6-5 to TRBJ2-3, with D hard to call. This CDR3 has 13 amino acids. Germline CDR1 and CDR2: MNHEY and SVGAGI. V dropped 2 bases and J dropped 8 bases, with 11 bases sitting between them.

The chain recombines TRBV11-2 with TRBJ1-4; D ambiguous. CDR1 and CDR2 (germline): SGHAT, FQNNGV. The V end was cut by 5 bases, the J end by 0 bases, with 10 bases between. The CDR3 length is 15 residues. CDR3 loop: CASSETRATNEKLFF. DNA for the CDR3: TGTGCCAGCAGCGAAACCCGAGCAACTAATGAAAAACTGTTTTTT. The whole variable domain, filled in from reference TRBV11-2 and TRBJ1-4, reads EAGVAQSPRYKIIEKRQSVAFWCNPISGHATLYWYQQILGQGPKLLIQFQNNGVVDDSQLPKDRFSAERLKGVDSTLKIQPAKLEDSAVYLCASSETRATNEKLFFGSGTQLSVL.

The gene calls are TRBV18 and TRBJ1-2; possibly TRBD1 for D (5 bases). Germline V gene lookup returns CDR1 KGHSH and CDR2 LQKENI. The CDR3 has 15 residues. The germline V and J ends were trimmed by 3 bases and 8 bases, with 19 bases remaining between them. The CDR3 DNA follows: TGTGCCAGCTCACCGGGGGACCCCCGCGCCTGGGGCTACACCTTC. This codes for CASSPGDPRAWGYTF.

The chain recombines TRBV15 with TRBJ2-6; D call uncertain. The CDR3 has 19 amino acids. Germline CDR1 and CDR2: LNHNV and YYDKDF (reference sequence). V shed 2 bases and J shed 0 bases, with 17 bases lying between them. The DNA for the CDR3 is TGTGCCACCAGCAGAAAAATGGTCAGCACCAGCTCTGGGGCCAACGTCCTGACTTTC. This codes for CATSRKMVSTSSGANVLTF. The full variable domain, rest sourced from reference TRBV15 and TRBJ2-6, is DAMVIQNPRYQVTQFGKPVTLSCSQTLNHNVMYWYQQKSSQAPKLLFHYYDKDFNNEADTPDNFQSRRPNTSFCFLDIRSPGLGDTAMYLCATSRKMVSTSSGANVLTFGAGSRLTVL.

V and J are TRBV28 and TRBJ2-3; 7 nucleotides line up with TRBD2. V was clipped by 2 bases and J by 2 bases; unmatched bases: 4. CDR1 MDHEN and CDR2 SYDVKM come from the germline V gene. The CDR3 runs to 15 residues. The CDR3 loop reads CASSLPSGFTDTQYF. The CDR3 nucleotides are TGTGCCAGCAGTTTACCTAGCGGCTTCACAGATACGCAGTATTTT. Full variable domain (rest looked up from reference TRBV28 and TRBJ2-3): DVKVTQSSRYLVKRTGEKVFLECVQDMDHENMFWYRQDPGLGLRLIYFSYDVKMKEKGDIPEGYSVSREKKERFSLILESASTNQTSMYLCASSLPSGFTDTQYFGPGTRLTVL.

This clone has a handful of counts. The chain joins TRBV5-4 to TRBJ1-2; 7 bases fit TRBD1. The CDR3 is 15 residues long. The ends lost 4 bases at V and 4 bases at J; junction bases unmatched: 10. Germline V gene sequence: CDR1 SGHNT, CDR2 YYREEE (reference sequence). CDR3 coding DNA: TGTGCCAGCAGCGTGGAACAGGGGAGGACCTATGGCTACACCTTC. Amino acid sequence: CASSVEQGRTYGYTF.

The chain has TRBV29-1 and TRBJ1-1, with D maybe TRBD1 (5 bases). Germline-derived CDR1 and CDR2 are SQVTM and ANQGSEA. The CDR3 length is 15 residues. Trimming took off 7 bases at V and 5 bases at J, with 23 bases between the two ends. CDR3 nucleotides: TGCAGCGCCTGGGGCCCCGGTGGGGTAGGGACTGAAGCTTTCTTT. This encodes CSAWGPGGVGTEAFF.

The V call is TRBV9, the J call TRBJ2-3, with TRBD2 as a possible D gene (6 bases). Trimming pared 4 bases from V and 5 bases from J, leaving 17 bases between. CDR3 size: 15 residues. CDR1 is SGDLS and CDR2 is YYNGEE in the germline V gene. Written as DNA, the CDR3 is TGTGCCAGCAGCACCCGACTCGCGCGGGGAGATACGCAGTATTTT. It codes for CASSTRLARGDTQYF. The full variable domain, its missing parts supplied by reference TRBV9 and TRBJ2-3, is DSGVTQTPKHLITATGQRVTLRCSPRSGDLSVYWYQQSLDQGLQFLIQYYNGEERAKGNILERFSAQQFPDLHSELNLSSLELGDSALYFCASSTRLARGDTQYFGPGTRLTVL.

The J gene is TRBJ2-1, the V gene TRBV30, with D possibly TRBD2 on 5 matching bases. Trimming removed 0 bases at V and 1 base at J, with 10 bases between. This CDR3 spans 15 amino acids. CDR1 is GTSNPN, CDR2 SVGIG, per germline (reference sequence). In nucleotides, the CDR3 is TGTGCCTGGAGTGTGGGCGGGCCTTCCTACAATGAGCAGTTCTTC. This encodes CAWSVGGPSYNEQFF.

This sequence joins TRBV29-1 and TRBJ2-1; no clear D. The CDR3 has 10 residues. V dropped 7 bases and J dropped 6 bases, with 7 bases sitting between them. Per germline, CDR1 SQVTM and CDR2 ANQGSEA. CDR3 DNA sequence: TGCAGCGCCCGCCTCAATGAGCAGTTCTTC. The encoded protein is CSARLNEQFF.

This clone was seen only a few times. The rearrangement links TRBV20-1 to TRBJ2-4; unclear D gene. With 7 bases removed from V and 0 bases from J, the gap between germline ends came to 4 bases. Germline V gene data show CDR1 as DFQATT and CDR2 as SNEGSKA (reference sequence). CDR3 length: 11 amino acids. For the CDR3, the DNA is TGCAGTGTTGAAGCCAAAAACATTCAGTACTTC. Protein product: CSVEAKNIQYF.

The J gene is TRBJ2-1, the V gene TRBV20-1, with unresolved D. Germline values: CDR1 DFQATT, CDR2 SNEGSKA (reference sequence). Trimming removed 3 bases from V and 9 bases from J, with 6 bases in between. This CDR3 spans 10 amino acids. For the CDR3, the DNA is TGCAGTGCTAGTTTCGGTGAGCAGTTCTTC. Protein: CSASFGEQFF.

V and J are TRBV9 and TRBJ2-1; 8 bases agree with TRBD2. The ends lost 5 bases at V and 5 bases at J; junction bases unmatched: 15. Germline V lookup: CDR1 SGDLS, CDR2 YYNGEE. The CDR3 consists of 17 residues. CDR3 sequence reads: CASSFAGGPGTNNEQFF. CDR3 DNA: TGTGCCAGCAGTTTCGCGGGAGGCCCGGGGACTAACAATGAGCAGTTCTTC. Filled out from reference TRBV9 and TRBJ2-1, the complete variable domain reads DSGVTQTPKHLITATGQRVTLRCSPRSGDLSVYWYQQSLDQGLQFLIQYYNGEERAKGNILERFSAQQFPDLHSELNLSSLELGDSALYFCASSFAGGPGTNNEQFFGPGTRLTVL.

The V call is TRBV25-1, the J call TRBJ2-1; the match to TRBD2 covers 11 bases. V dropped 1 base and J dropped 5; count of bases not matched to a gene: 4. The CDR3 consists of 16 residues. CDR1 MGHDK and CDR2 SYGVNS come from the germline V gene. CDR3 amino acids: CASSELSSGRDNEQFF. The CDR3 DNA is TGTGCCAGCAGTGAATTGAGTAGCGGGAGGGACAATGAGCAGTTCTTC.

This chain joins TRBV7-9 and TRBJ1-1; unclear D gene. The germline V gene has CDR1 SEHNR and CDR2 FQNEAQ (reference sequence). The V gene lost 5 bases and the J gene lost 5 bases, with 9 bases spanning the gap. This CDR3 comprises 12 residues. CDR3 amino acids: CASSLTRTEAFF. Written as DNA, the CDR3 is TGTGCCAGCAGCCTCACAAGGACTGAAGCTTTCTTT.

The J gene is TRBJ1-2, the V gene TRBV5-1; TRBD1 is a possible D gene (6 bases). The CDR3 consists of 14 residues. Germline CDR1 SGHRS, CDR2 YFSETQ. V dropped 3 bases and J dropped 5 bases, with 14 bases sitting between them. DNA for the CDR3: TGCGCCAGCAGCTGGGACACGGGGGGATATGGCTACACCTTC. Protein: CASSWDTGGYGYTF.

This chain joins TRBV28 and TRBJ1-1; 7 bases are a match to TRBD1. J gave up 7 bases and V 10 bases, and 9 bases lay outside the gene matches. Germline V lookup: CDR1 MDHEN, CDR2 SYDVKM. The CDR3 sequence is 12 residues long. The CDR3 sequence: CATFNRDSEAFF. CDR3 DNA: TGTGCCACCTTTAATAGGGACAGTGAAGCTTTCTTT. The full variable domain, with the rest looked up from reference TRBV28 and TRBJ1-1, is DVKVTQSSRYLVKRTGEKVFLECVQDMDHENMFWYRQDPGLGLRLIYFSYDVKMKEKGDIPEGYSVSREKKERFSLILESASTNQTSMYLCATFNRDSEAFFGQGTRLTVV.

V gene TRBV11-2 combines with J gene TRBJ1-3; TRBD1 matches 8 bases. The V segment lost 5 bases and the J segment 11 bases; nucleotides outside the gene matches: 11. From germline, CDR1 is SGHAT and CDR2 FQNNGV. The CDR3 loop spans 14 amino acids. In nucleotides, the CDR3 is TGTGCCAGCAGCCACGACAGGGGTGGGAGGGCCATATATTTT. This codes for CASSHDRGGRAIYF.

The rearrangement links TRBV5-1 to TRBJ2-3; D remains unclear. Trimming shortened V by 4 bases and J by 0 bases, and 15 bases separated the two germline ends. Looked up from germline, CDR1 is SGHRS and CDR2 is YFSETQ. The length of the CDR3 is 16 residues. CDR3 residues: CASSLWTLLSTDTQYF. DNA for the CDR3: TGCGCCAGCAGCCTCTGGACCCTCCTTAGCACAGATACGCAGTATTTT. The variable domain in full, with the rest retrieved from reference TRBV5-1 and TRBJ2-3, is KAGVTQTPRYLIKTRGQQVTLSCSPISGHRSVSWYQQTPGQGLQFLFEYFSETQRNKGNFPGRFSGRQFSNSRSEMNVSTLELGDSALYLCASSLWTLLSTDTQYFGPGTRLTVL.

The rearrangement uses TRBV5-1 and TRBJ2-1; D not certain. Germline-derived CDR1 and CDR2 are SGHRS and YFSETQ. The CDR3 is made up of 15 amino acids. V gave up 0 bases and J gave up 6 bases, with 13 bases separating them. For the CDR3, the DNA is TGCGCCAGCAGCTTGGCCGTTACATCTCTCAATGAGCAGTTCTTC. Its translation is CASSLAVTSLNEQFF. The entire variable domain, with the rest obtained from reference TRBV5-1 and TRBJ2-1, is as follows: KAGVTQTPRYLIKTRGQQVTLSCSPISGHRSVSWYQQTPGQGLQFLFEYFSETQRNKGNFPGRFSGRQFSNSRSEMNVSTLELGDSALYLCASSLAVTSLNEQFFGPGTRLTVL.

V is TRBV28 and J is TRBJ1-5; 9 positions agree with TRBD1. V shed 6 bases, J shed 2 bases, and the junction held 5 bases outside the gene matches. Germline lookup yields CDR1 MDHEN and CDR2 SYDVKM. The CDR3 is 15 residues long. As DNA, the CDR3 is TGTGCCAGCAGCGAACAGGGGGCGGGCAATCAGCCCCAGCATTTT. Translating gives CASSEQGAGNQPQHF.

The chain has TRBV11-2 and TRBJ2-3; a possible D gene is TRBD2 (7 bases). Germline V lookup: CDR1 SGHAT, CDR2 FQNNGV. The V end lost 5 bases, the J end lost 3 bases, and 21 bases lay between the germline ends. CDR3 length: 17 residues. Written as DNA, the CDR3 is TGTGCCAGCAGCCTAAAGGGGGGGGACCGGAGAACAGATACGCAGTATTTT. Protein product: CASSLKGGDRRTDTQYF. The complete variable domain, with remaining parts taken from reference TRBV11-2 and TRBJ2-3, reads EAGVAQSPRYKIIEKRQSVAFWCNPISGHATLYWYQQILGQGPKLLIQFQNNGVVDDSQLPKDRFSAERLKGVDSTLKIQPAKLEDSAVYLCASSLKGGDRRTDTQYFGPGTRLTVL.

The V gene is TRBV29-1, the J gene TRBJ2-5; 9 positions agree with TRBD2. Unmatched junction bases numbered 16, after V lost 6 bases and J lost 5 bases. Germline loops: CDR1 SQVTM, CDR2 ANQGSEA. This CDR3 has 16 amino acids. The CDR3 sequence: CSVAGTKGLAGETQYF. Here the CDR3 DNA reads TGCAGCGTCGCGGGAACCAAGGGACTAGCAGGGGAGACCCAGTACTTC.